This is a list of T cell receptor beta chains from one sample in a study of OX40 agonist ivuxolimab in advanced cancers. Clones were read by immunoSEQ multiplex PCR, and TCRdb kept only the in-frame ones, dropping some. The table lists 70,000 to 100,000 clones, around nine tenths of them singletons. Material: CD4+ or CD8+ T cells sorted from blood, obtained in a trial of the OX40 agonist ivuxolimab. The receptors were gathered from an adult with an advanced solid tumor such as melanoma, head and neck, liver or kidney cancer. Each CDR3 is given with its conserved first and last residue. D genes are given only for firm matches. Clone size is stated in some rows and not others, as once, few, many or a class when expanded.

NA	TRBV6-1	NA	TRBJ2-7	CASSDGSVKNEQYF	TGTGCCAGCAGTGACGGCTCCGTTAAGAACGAGCAGTACTTC
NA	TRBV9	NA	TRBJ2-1	CASSAPGRGTYNEQFF	TGTGCCAGCAGCGCCCCCGGGCGGGGCACCTACAATGAGCAGTTCTTC
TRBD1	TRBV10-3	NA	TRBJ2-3	CATLRGTGGEDTQYF	TGTGCCACCCTAAGGGGGACAGGGGGGGAAGATACGCAGTATTTT
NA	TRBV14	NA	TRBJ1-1	CASREGLNTEAFF	TGTGCCAGCAGGGAGGGGTTGAACACTGAAGCTTTCTTT
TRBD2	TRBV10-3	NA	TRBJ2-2	CAISGTRLAGGTGELFF	TGTGCCATCAGTGGAACCCGACTAGCGGGAGGGACCGGGGAGCTGTTTTTT
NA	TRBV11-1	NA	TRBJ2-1	CASSLGAGKFF	TGTGCCAGCAGCTTAGGGGCGGGAAAGTTCTTC
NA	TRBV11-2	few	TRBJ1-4	CASSPGLSNEKLFF	TGTGCCAGCAGCCCGGGACTGAGTAATGAAAAACTGTTTTTT
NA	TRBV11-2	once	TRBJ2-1	CASSLEDPTYNEQFF	TGTGCCAGCAGTTTGGAGGATCCAACGTACAATGAGCAGTTCTTC
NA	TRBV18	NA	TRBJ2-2	CASSNTTSGELFF	TGTGCCAGCTCAAACACTACGTCCGGGGAGCTGTTTTTT
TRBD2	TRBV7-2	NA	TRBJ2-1	CASSTPGLAGVNEQFF	TGTGCCAGCAGCACCCCGGGACTAGCGGGAGTAAATGAGCAGTTCTTC
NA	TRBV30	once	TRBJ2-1	CAWSVAGNEQFF	TGTGCCTGGAGTGTGGCCGGCAATGAGCAGTTCTTC
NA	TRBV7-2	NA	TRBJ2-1	CASTQGGGVGYNEQFF	TGTGCCAGCACCCAGGGAGGCGGGGTCGGATACAATGAGCAGTTCTTC
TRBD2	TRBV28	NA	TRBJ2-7	CASSVAPGTSGSYEQYF	TGTGCCAGCAGTGTAGCCCCCGGGACTAGCGGGAGCTACGAGCAGTACTTC
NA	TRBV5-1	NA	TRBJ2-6	CASSLGSGANVLTF	TGCGCCAGCAGCTTAGGGTCTGGGGCCAACGTCCTGACTTTC
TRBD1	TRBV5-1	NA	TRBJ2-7	CASSGRGQGGSEQYF	TGCGCCAGCAGCGGGAGGGGACAGGGGGGATCCGAGCAGTACTTC
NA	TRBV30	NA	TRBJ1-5	CAWGRGGTHQPQHF	TGTGCCTGGGGGAGGGGCGGAACCCATCAGCCCCAGCATTTT
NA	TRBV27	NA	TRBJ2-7	CASSFQGEGYEQYF	TGTGCCAGCAGTTTCCAGGGGGAGGGCTACGAGCAGTACTTC
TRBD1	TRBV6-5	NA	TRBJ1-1	CASTRQGLEAFF	TGTGCCAGCACTAGACAGGGACTTGAAGCTTTCTTT
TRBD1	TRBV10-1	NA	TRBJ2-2	CASRPGTGNTGELFF	TGCGCCAGCAGACCCGGGACAGGGAACACCGGGGAGCTGTTTTTT
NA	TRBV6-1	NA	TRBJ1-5	CASSEETGSNQPQHF	TGTGCCAGCAGTGAAGAGACAGGTAGCAATCAGCCCCAGCATTTT
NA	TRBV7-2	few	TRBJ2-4	CASSKAGEENIQYF	TGTGCCAGCAGTAAGGCAGGCGAGGAAAACATTCAGTACTTC
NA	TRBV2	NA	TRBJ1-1	CASSEGVRALNTEAFF	TGTGCCAGCAGTGAGGGTGTGAGAGCTTTGAACACTGAAGCTTTCTTT
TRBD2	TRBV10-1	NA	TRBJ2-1	CASSESSGAHNEQFF	TGCGCCAGCAGTGAGTCTAGCGGGGCTCACAATGAGCAGTTCTTC
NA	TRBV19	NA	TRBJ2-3	CASSMSGAGNTDTQYF	TGTGCCAGTAGTATGAGCGGCGCTGGGAACACAGATACGCAGTATTTT
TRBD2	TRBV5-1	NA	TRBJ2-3	CASSLALAGGSDTQYF	TGCGCCAGCAGCTTGGCACTAGCGGGAGGGTCAGATACGCAGTATTTT
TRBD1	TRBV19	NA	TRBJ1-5	CASSKSGTGPLGNQPQHF	TGTGCCAGTAGTAAATCAGGGACAGGCCCTTTGGGCAATCAGCCCCAGCATTTT
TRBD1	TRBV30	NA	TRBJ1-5	CAWTGGSGRDQPQHF	TGTGCCTGGACAGGGGGCAGTGGTAGGGATCAGCCCCAGCATTTT
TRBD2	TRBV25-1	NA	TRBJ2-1	CASRSRLAEGMYNEQFF	TGTGCCAGCAGATCCCGTCTAGCGGAAGGCATGTACAATGAGCAGTTCTTC
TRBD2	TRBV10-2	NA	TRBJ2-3	CASSESGTSGRAADTQYF	TGCGCCAGCAGTGAGTCCGGGACTAGCGGGAGGGCAGCAGATACGCAGTATTTT
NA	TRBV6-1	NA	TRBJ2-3	CASSDKGDPWPNTQYF	TGTGCCAGCAGTGATAAGGGGGACCCCTGGCCCAATACGCAGTATTTT
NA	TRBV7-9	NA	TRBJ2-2	CASSLERANTGELFF	TGTGCCAGCAGCTTAGAACGAGCGAACACCGGGGAGCTGTTTTTT
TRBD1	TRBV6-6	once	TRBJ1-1	CASSYGPGQGNTEAFF	TGTGCCAGCAGTTACGGGCCGGGACAGGGGAACACTGAAGCTTTCTTT
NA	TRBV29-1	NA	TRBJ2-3	CSAAAGTDTQYF	TGCAGCGCCGCAGCAGGGACAGATACGCAGTATTTT
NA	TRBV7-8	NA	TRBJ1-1	CASSLFGGTGTEAFF	TGTGCCAGCAGCTTATTTGGGGGGACGGGCACTGAAGCTTTCTTT
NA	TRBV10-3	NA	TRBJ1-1	CAISAPQVGTEAFF	TGTGCCATCAGTGCCCCGCAAGTGGGCACTGAAGCTTTCTTT
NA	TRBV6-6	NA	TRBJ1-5	CASSYSGQQANQPQHF	TGTGCCAGCAGTTACTCGGGACAACAGGCCAATCAGCCCCAGCATTTT
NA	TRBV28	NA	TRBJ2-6	CASSRRVGANVLTF	TGTGCCAGCAGTCGGAGGGTCGGGGCCAACGTCCTGACTTTC
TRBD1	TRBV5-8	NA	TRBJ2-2	CASSLQGTTGELFF	TGTGCCAGCAGCTTACAGGGGACCACCGGGGAGCTGTTTTTT
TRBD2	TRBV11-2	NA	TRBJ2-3	CASSLGGSGRVTDTQYF	TGTGCCAGCAGCTTAGGGGGTAGCGGGAGGGTGACAGATACGCAGTATTTT
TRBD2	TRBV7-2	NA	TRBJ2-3	CASSSGLVPDTQYF	TGTGCCAGCAGCTCGGGACTAGTGCCAGATACGCAGTATTTT
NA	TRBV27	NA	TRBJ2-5	CASSLNSALETQYF	TGTGCCAGCAGTTTAAACAGCGCCCTCGAGACCCAGTACTTC
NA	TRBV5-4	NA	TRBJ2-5	CASTSYWPGTLQETQYF	TGTGCCAGCACCTCTTACTGGCCAGGCACACTCCAAGAGACCCAGTACTTC
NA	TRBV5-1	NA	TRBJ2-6	CASSSGQSGANVLTF	TGCGCCAGCAGCTCTGGACAGTCAGGGGCCAACGTCCTGACTTTC
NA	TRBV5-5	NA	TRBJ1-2	CASSFYEVSNYGYTF	TGTGCCAGCAGCTTTTATGAGGTCTCTAACTATGGCTACACCTTC
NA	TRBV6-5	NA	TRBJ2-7	CASSYNRDTDEQYF	TGTGCCAGCAGTTACAACCGGGACACCGACGAGCAGTACTTC
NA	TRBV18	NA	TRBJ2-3	CASSGQGSDTQYF	TGTGCCAGCTCAGGACAAGGAAGCGATACGCAGTATTTT
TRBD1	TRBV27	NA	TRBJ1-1	CASSLSRDSTEAFF	TGTGCCAGCAGTTTATCCCGGGACAGCACTGAAGCTTTCTTT
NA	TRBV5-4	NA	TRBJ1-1	CASSLVGPGNPYTEAFF	TGTGCCAGCAGCTTGGTCGGACCAGGGAATCCGTACACTGAAGCTTTCTTT
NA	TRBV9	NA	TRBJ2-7	CASSVETVHTYEQYF	TGTGCCAGCAGCGTAGAAACAGTACATACCTACGAGCAGTACTTC
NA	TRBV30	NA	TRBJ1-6	CAWKKGGSRYNSPLHF	TGTGCCTGGAAAAAAGGCGGGTCACGGTATAATTCACCCCTCCACTTT
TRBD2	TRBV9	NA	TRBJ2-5	CASSVGVSGSGETQYF	TGTGCCAGCAGCGTAGGTGTTAGCGGGAGCGGAGAGACCCAGTACTTC